Following are 10 T cell receptor beta chains from one sample sequenced in a study of cytomegalovirus exposure and HLA in healthy donors. Primers included in the PCR were 60 Vbeta and 13 Jbeta primers. Assay used: immunoSEQ multiplex PCR; TCRdb lists only in-frame clones, some missing. Its listing shows under 95,000 clones. Sample: PBMCs. The receptor set was obtained from a female donor in good health and CMV-seropositive.

The CDR3 loop is CASRTRQGATEAFF. In nucleotides, the CDR3 is TGTGCCAGTAGGACACGACAGGGAGCCACTGAAGCTTTCTTT. V is TRBV19 and J is TRBJ1-1; the match to TRBD1 covers 7 bases. This CDR3 region has 14 residues. In germline, CDR1 is LNHDA, CDR2 SQIVND (reference sequence). V lost 6 bases and J lost 4; bases outside the gene matches: 8.

The J gene is TRBJ2-1, the V gene TRBV18; 11 positions agree with TRBD2. Trimming took 3 bases from V and 6 from J; bases not matched to a gene: 1. Germline V gives CDR1 KGHSH, CDR2 LQKENI. This CDR3 has 14 amino acids. For the CDR3, the DNA is TGTGCCAGCTCACCGACTAGCGGGGCCAATGAGCAGTTCTTC. Amino acid sequence: CASSPTSGANEQFF.

Concerning this clone: Other DNA sequences in the sample encode the same CDR3. The gene calls are TRBV4-1 and TRBJ2-7, with TRBD2 matching over 7 bases. Germline CDR1 MGHRA, CDR2 YSYEKL. V shed 3 bases and J 2 bases; nucleotides not matched to a gene: 10. The CDR3 runs to 16 residues. CDR3 bases: TGCGCCAGCAGCCAGGATCCCTCGCGGGAGACCTACGAGCAGTACTTC. Translating it yields CASSQDPSRETYEQYF.

This sequence joins TRBV6-1 and TRBJ2-5; 7 positions agree with TRBD1. The germline V gene encodes CDR1 MNHNS and CDR2 SASEGT. V was clipped by 4 bases and J by 0 bases; unmatched bases: 11. CDR3 length: 17 residues. In DNA, the CDR3 is TGTGCCAGCAGTGCCCGGCTGACAGGGATCTACCAAGAGACCCAGTACTTC. This sequence encodes CASSARLTGIYQETQYF.

The chain links TRBV18 to TRBJ2-7; 7 bases are a match to TRBD2. J lost 2 bases, V lost 3 bases, and 4 bases had no gene match. The CDR3 totals 14 residues. In germline, CDR1 is KGHSH, CDR2 LQKENI. CDR3 residues: CASSPPSGTYEQYF. The CDR3 DNA is TGTGCCAGCTCACCCCCTAGCGGAACCTACGAGCAGTACTTC.

The rearrangement joins TRBV28 to TRBJ2-4, with 9 nucleotides matching TRBD2. Germline V lookup: CDR1 MDHEN, CDR2 SYDVKM. With 5 bases clipped from V and 3 bases from J, the junction kept 8 bases outside the gene matches. This CDR3 spans 16 amino acids. The CDR3: CASSILAGRGKNIQYF. CDR3 coding DNA: TGTGCCAGCAGTATACTAGCGGGTCGTGGCAAAAACATTCAGTACTTC.

The V call is TRBV19, the J call TRBJ2-7; maybe TRBD1 (5 bases). The germline V gene encodes CDR1 LNHDA and CDR2 SQIVND (reference sequence). This CDR3 comprises 14 residues. V gave up 4 bases and J gave up 2 bases, with 12 bases separating them. The CDR3 here is CASSRGAMAYEQYF. The CDR3 DNA reads as TGTGCCAGTAGTAGGGGCGCGATGGCCTACGAGCAGTACTTC.

This rearrangement joins TRBV6-5 to TRBJ2-3; possibly TRBD1 for D (5 bases). V lost 5 bases and J 3 bases, leaving 12 bases between the germline ends. The CDR3 contains 14 residues. Germline V gene data show CDR1 as MNHEY and CDR2 as SVGAGI. The CDR3 nucleotides read TGTGCCAGCAGTCTACAGACAGAAACAGATACGCAGTATTTT. Translated, it gives CASSLQTETDTQYF.

To note about this clone: At one end, the junction sequence differs from germline, possibly due to a read error. The V and J genes are TRBV18 and TRBJ1-2, with TRBD1 identical over 7 bases. This CDR3 contains 15 residues. CDR1 and CDR2 from the germline V gene are KGHSH and LQKENI. This CDR3 reads CASSPPSRGQGGYTF. The CDR3 region has the DNA TGTGCCAGCTCCCCACCCAGTAGGGGGCAAGGGGGCTACACCTTC.

V usage is TRBV7-8 and J usage is TRBJ2-3; D may be TRBD2 (6 bases). CDR1 and CDR2 from the germline V gene are SGHVS and FQNEAQ. Trimming took 7 bases from V and 2 from J, leaving 16 bases between them. CDR3 length equals 15 residues. The CDR3, as DNA: TGTGCCAGCACTCCCAGGAGGGGCCTCACAGATACGCAGTATTTT. The encoded protein is CASTPRRGLTDTQYF. Variable domain in full (rest from reference TRBV7-8 and TRBJ2-3): GAGVSQSPRYKVAKRGQDVALRCDPISGHVSLFWYQQALGQGPEFLTYFQNEAQLDKSGLPSDRFFAERPEGSVSTLKIQRTQQEDSAVYLCASTPRRGLTDTQYFGPGTRLTVL.